The rows below give T cell receptor beta chains drawn from one sample of a study of T cells in Graves' hyperthyroidism and ophthalmopathy. TCRdb itself ran the multiplex PCR reads through MiXCR, one entry per CDR3 protein. The sample consists of a few hundred thousand distinct CDR3 sequences, 15% to 20% of them appearing once. Sequencing was performed on blood. These receptors were collected from a woman in her 50s with Graves' hyperthyroidism. Both conserved end residues are part of each CDR3. D genes are given only for firm matches. Rows give clone size only sometimes, using once, few, many, or a class for an expanded clone.

abundance: many
v_gene: TRBV20-1
d_gene: NA
j_gene: TRBJ2-3
CDR3nt: TGCAGTGCGAAGAGGCGGGTGTTGGGGGATACGCAGTATTTT
CDR3aa: CSAKRRVLGDTQYF

abundance: many
v_gene: TRBV11-2
d_gene: NA
j_gene: TRBJ2-5
CDR3nt: TGTGCCAGCAGCGGAGGGAGGCCAGACCAAGAGACCCAGTACTTC
CDR3aa: CASSGGRPDQETQYF

abundance: few
v_gene: TRBV27
d_gene: TRBD1
j_gene: TRBJ1-6
CDR3nt: TGTGCCAGCACCCGCACGACCCACAGGGGGCTGGAGTCACCCCTCCACTTT
CDR3aa: CASTRTTHRGLESPLHF

abundance: many
v_gene: TRBV2
d_gene: NA
j_gene: TRBJ2-3
CDR3nt: TGTGCCAGCAGTGCGCCCAGCGACAGTGCTGGCACAGATACGCAGTATTTT
CDR3aa: CASSAPSDSAGTDTQYF

abundance: NA
v_gene: TRBV6-1
d_gene: TRBD2
j_gene: TRBJ2-3
CDR3nt: TGTGCCAGCAGTGGGGGACTAGCGGGGGGGGGGGCAGATACGCAGTATTTT
CDR3aa: CASSGGLAGGGADTQYF

abundance: many
v_gene: TRBV2
d_gene: TRBD1
j_gene: TRBJ2-5
CDR3nt: TGTGCCAGTCGGCCGGGGACAGGGCAAGAGACCCAGTACTTC
CDR3aa: CASRPGTGQETQYF

abundance: few
v_gene: TRBV4-2
d_gene: NA
j_gene: TRBJ2-1
CDR3nt: TGTGCCAGCAGCCAAGAAACTAGCCCCTCCTACAATGAGCAGTTCTTC
CDR3aa: CASSQETSPSYNEQFF

abundance: many
v_gene: TRBV6-1
d_gene: TRBD1
j_gene: TRBJ1-1
CDR3nt: TGTGCCAGCATCGAGACAGGGAAGGACACTGAAGCTTTCTTT
CDR3aa: CASIETGKDTEAFF

abundance: NA
v_gene: TRBV20-1
d_gene: TRBD2
j_gene: TRBJ2-3
CDR3nt: TGCAGTGCAAGCGGGAGGGTGCAGTATTTT
CDR3aa: CSASGRVQYF

abundance: NA
v_gene: TRBV11-2
d_gene: NA
j_gene: TRBJ1-6
CDR3nt: TGTGCCAGCAGCTTAGTTGGGGGTGATAATTCACCCCTCCACTTT
CDR3aa: CASSLVGGDNSPLHF

abundance: NA
v_gene: TRBV12-3/TRBV12-4
d_gene: TRBD2
j_gene: TRBJ2-3
CDR3nt: TGTGCGGTACTAGCGGGGGGGCGGGACACAGATACGCAGTATTTT
CDR3aa: CAVLAGGRDTDTQYF

abundance: many
v_gene: TRBV6-5
d_gene: NA
j_gene: TRBJ1-6
CDR3nt: TGTGCCAGCAGTTACTCCCCCCGGGGGTCAAATTCACCCCTCCACTTT
CDR3aa: CASSYSPRGSNSPLHF

abundance: many
v_gene: TRBV11-1
d_gene: TRBD1
j_gene: TRBJ2-5
CDR3nt: TGTGCCAGCAGGCGTACAGGGGCGAAAGAGACCCAGTACTTC
CDR3aa: CASRRTGAKETQYF

abundance: many
v_gene: TRBV25-1
d_gene: TRBD1
j_gene: TRBJ1-2
CDR3nt: TGTGCCAGCAGTGATGCCGGGACAGGGGGCGGGGGCTACACCTTC
CDR3aa: CASSDAGTGGGGYTF

abundance: NA
v_gene: TRBV28
d_gene: NA
j_gene: TRBJ1-5
CDR3nt: TGTGCCAGCGGGGCAGGGGAGCCCCAGCATTTT
CDR3aa: CASGAGEPQHF

abundance: NA
v_gene: TRBV7-2
d_gene: TRBD2
j_gene: TRBJ2-5
CDR3nt: TGTGCCAGCAGCACCCCCGGGACTAGCGGGATGTGGCAAGAGACCCAGTACTTC
CDR3aa: CASSTPGTSGMWQETQYF

abundance: many
v_gene: TRBV11-2
d_gene: TRBD2
j_gene: TRBJ2-1
CDR3nt: TGTGCCAGCAGCTTAGGGGCGGGGGGGCTCAATGAGCAGTTCTTC
CDR3aa: CASSLGAGGLNEQFF

abundance: many
v_gene: TRBV2
d_gene: NA
j_gene: TRBJ1-3
CDR3nt: TGTGCCAGCAGGAGCGAAGGGACCTACTCTGGAAACACCATATATTTT
CDR3aa: CASRSEGTYSGNTIYF

abundance: NA
v_gene: TRBV20-1
d_gene: TRBD1
j_gene: TRBJ2-7
CDR3nt: TGCAGTGCCCTTTCCCGGGACAGGGGTTCCTACGAGCAGTACTTC
CDR3aa: CSALSRDRGSYEQYF

abundance: NA
v_gene: TRBV9
d_gene: TRBD1
j_gene: TRBJ1-3
CDR3nt: TGTGCCAGCAGCTACGGACAGGTCTCTGGAAACACCATATATTTT
CDR3aa: CASSYGQVSGNTIYF

abundance: few
v_gene: TRBV6-2/TRBV6-3
d_gene: NA
j_gene: TRBJ2-1
CDR3nt: TGTGCCAGCAGTTACTTCGGGGGCTCCTACAATGAGCAGTTCTTC
CDR3aa: CASSYFGGSYNEQFF

abundance: few
v_gene: TRBV2
d_gene: NA
j_gene: TRBJ1-2
CDR3nt: TGTGCCAGCAGGGACAGCCGACCTGGCTACACCTTC
CDR3aa: CASRDSRPGYTF

abundance: NA
v_gene: TRBV7-9
d_gene: NA
j_gene: TRBJ1-4
CDR3nt: TGTGCCAGCACTAAAGACAGTCTTAATGAAAAACTGTTTTTT
CDR3aa: CASTKDSLNEKLFF

abundance: NA
v_gene: TRBV19
d_gene: TRBD1
j_gene: TRBJ1-5
CDR3nt: TGTGCCAGTAGTATCAGGGACAGGGAAAATCAGCCCCAGCATTTT
CDR3aa: CASSIRDRENQPQHF

abundance: many
v_gene: TRBV12-3/TRBV12-4
d_gene: NA
j_gene: TRBJ1-6
CDR3nt: TGTGCCAGCAGTTTAGAGGGACGTAGCTCCTATAATTCACCCCTCCACTTT
CDR3aa: CASSLEGRSSYNSPLHF

abundance: few
v_gene: TRBV6-2/TRBV6-3
d_gene: NA
j_gene: TRBJ2-7
CDR3nt: TGTGCCAGCACGCCAGGGAGCCCCTACGAGCAGTACTTC
CDR3aa: CASTPGSPYEQYF

abundance: NA
v_gene: TRBV11-2
d_gene: TRBD2
j_gene: TRBJ2-3
CDR3nt: TGTGCCAGCAAGGTGGCTAGCGGGGGCACAGATACGCAGTATTTT
CDR3aa: CASKVASGGTDTQYF

abundance: many
v_gene: TRBV2
d_gene: NA
j_gene: TRBJ1-2
CDR3nt: TGTGCCAGCAGTGAAGCGCTTTACAGCTATGGCTACACCTTC
CDR3aa: CASSEALYSYGYTF

abundance: many
v_gene: TRBV7-3
d_gene: NA
j_gene: TRBJ1-1
CDR3nt: TGTGCCAGCAGCCGATTGGGCGACCCCGGCACTGAAGCTTTCTTT
CDR3aa: CASSRLGDPGTEAFF

abundance: few
v_gene: TRBV29-1
d_gene: TRBD2
j_gene: TRBJ2-3
CDR3nt: TGCAGCGTTGACTCCGGGACTAGCGGGGGGAATACGCAGTATTTT
CDR3aa: CSVDSGTSGGNTQYF

abundance: many
v_gene: TRBV12-3/TRBV12-4
d_gene: NA
j_gene: TRBJ2-1
CDR3nt: TGTGCCAGCACCCCTGATAGAGAGCAGTTCTTC
CDR3aa: CASTPDREQFF

abundance: NA
v_gene: TRBV28
d_gene: NA
j_gene: TRBJ1-5
CDR3nt: TGTGCCAGCAGTTTACCCCCACGGGGGTGGCCCCAGCATTTT
CDR3aa: CASSLPPRGWPQHF

abundance: many
v_gene: TRBV28
d_gene: NA
j_gene: TRBJ2-2
CDR3nt: TGTGCCAGCAGTCCCCTAAATCAAAAGACTAGTGGGGACACCGGGGAGCTGTTTTTT
CDR3aa: CASSPLNQKTSGDTGELFF

abundance: NA
v_gene: TRBV7-2
d_gene: NA
j_gene: TRBJ2-6
CDR3nt: TGTGCCAGCAGCTTGTTGGGTTGGGGATCTGGGGCCAACGTCCTGACTTTC
CDR3aa: CASSLLGWGSGANVLTF

abundance: many
v_gene: TRBV30
d_gene: NA
j_gene: TRBJ2-7
CDR3nt: TGTGCCTGGAGAGCGCCCAGCTCCTACGAGCAGTACTTC
CDR3aa: CAWRAPSSYEQYF

abundance: NA
v_gene: TRBV12-3/TRBV12-4
d_gene: NA
j_gene: TRBJ1-4
CDR3nt: TGTGCCAGCAGGGGTCCGGGCACAACTAATGAAAAACTGTTTTTT
CDR3aa: CASRGPGTTNEKLFF

abundance: many
v_gene: TRBV18
d_gene: NA
j_gene: TRBJ1-2
CDR3nt: TGTGCCAGCTCACCCCGGGGTTATGGCTACACCTTC
CDR3aa: CASSPRGYGYTF

abundance: NA
v_gene: TRBV6-2/TRBV6-3
d_gene: NA
j_gene: TRBJ2-2
CDR3nt: TGTGCCAGCAGTTACGTGCACCCGTCGGCCGGGGAGCTGTTTTTT
CDR3aa: CASSYVHPSAGELFF

abundance: NA
v_gene: TRBV6-4
d_gene: TRBD1
j_gene: TRBJ2-1
CDR3nt: TGTGCCAGCAGTGAGGGACAGGCAAGGGAGCAGTTCTTC
CDR3aa: CASSEGQAREQFF

abundance: many
v_gene: TRBV28
d_gene: TRBD1
j_gene: TRBJ2-5
CDR3nt: TGTGCCAGCAATCCTTCCGGGACAGCTAAAGAGACCCAGTACTTC
CDR3aa: CASNPSGTAKETQYF

abundance: many
v_gene: TRBV20-1
d_gene: NA
j_gene: TRBJ2-2
CDR3nt: TGCAGTGCTAGCCTCCCAAACACCGGGGAGCTGTTTTTT
CDR3aa: CSASLPNTGELFF

abundance: NA
v_gene: TRBV20-1
d_gene: TRBD2
j_gene: TRBJ2-3
CDR3nt: TGCAGTGCTTCTAAGACTAGCGGGGGACCAGATACGCAGTATTTT
CDR3aa: CSASKTSGGPDTQYF

abundance: NA
v_gene: TRBV6-5
d_gene: NA
j_gene: TRBJ1-1
CDR3nt: TGTGCCAGCAGTTACGGCCGCGGGTTTTTTGAAGCTTTCTTT
CDR3aa: CASSYGRGFFEAFF